This is a list of T cell receptor beta chains from one sample in a study of T cell therapy after organ transplantation. Method: immunoSEQ multiplex PCR; TCRdb's copy keeps in-frame clones and lacks some. The data show 20,000 to 25,000 clones, with roughly 84% seen just once and approximately 33% held by the top ten. Antigens of these TCRs are unknown. This material consisted of CD8+ T cells from blood, taken after autologous CMV-specific T cell therapy. Receptor source: a human patient who had received a solid organ transplant and had CMV disease. Part of the T cell pool may stem from the graft donor. CDR3s include the opening cysteine and the closing phenylalanine or tryptophan. The order of the fields is clone size, J gene, V gene, CDR3 protein. Clone size is not always given. Where it is, it says once, few, many or a class for expanded clones.

clone size: NA
J gene: TRBJ1-1
V gene: TRBV6-6
CDR3 protein: CASSYRQGLTEAFF

clone size: NA
J gene: TRBJ2-6
V gene: TRBV27
CDR3 protein: CASSASTGANVLTF

clone size: NA
J gene: TRBJ2-7
V gene: TRBV6-5
CDR3 protein: CASSNWSNEQYF

clone size: NA
J gene: TRBJ1-3
V gene: TRBV10-3
CDR3 protein: CAISVTGGSGNTIYF

clone size: NA
J gene: TRBJ2-1
V gene: TRBV19
CDR3 protein: CASSISGPRYNEQFF

clone size: NA
J gene: TRBJ2-7
V gene: TRBV7-9
CDR3 protein: CASSLSGDQSYEQYF

clone size: NA
J gene: TRBJ2-6
V gene: TRBV5-1
CDR3 protein: CASSLDSSGANVLTF

clone size: once
J gene: TRBJ2-2
V gene: TRBV10-2
CDR3 protein: CASSDRAGGVTGELFF

clone size: NA
J gene: TRBJ2-7
V gene: TRBV19
CDR3 protein: CASSFTTGGLSEQYF

clone size: NA
J gene: TRBJ2-7
V gene: TRBV19
CDR3 protein: CASSIQGRYEQYF

clone size: NA
J gene: TRBJ1-3
V gene: TRBV19
CDR3 protein: CASSMGYSSGNTIYF

clone size: NA
J gene: TRBJ2-2
V gene: TRBV27
CDR3 protein: CASSLDPGGRTGELFF

clone size: NA
J gene: TRBJ1-5
V gene: TRBV2
CDR3 protein: CASSDTTDTAGLNQPQHF

clone size: NA
J gene: TRBJ1-3
V gene: TRBV4-1
CDR3 protein: CASSQVSNPGNTIYF

clone size: NA
J gene: TRBJ1-5
V gene: TRBV2
CDR3 protein: CASSDWTGGEGNQPQHF

clone size: NA
J gene: TRBJ2-7
V gene: TRBV7-6
CDR3 protein: CASSLVTGDEQYF

clone size: NA
J gene: TRBJ2-3
V gene: TRBV6-4
CDR3 protein: CASSETSGTTDTQYF

clone size: once
J gene: TRBJ1-5
V gene: TRBV29-1
CDR3 protein: CSVAGAYSNQPQHF

clone size: NA
J gene: TRBJ2-7
V gene: TRBV6-6
CDR3 protein: CTSSYYRDVPYEQYF

clone size: NA
J gene: TRBJ2-7
V gene: TRBV5-6
CDR3 protein: CASSLDGRYEQYF

clone size: NA
J gene: TRBJ1-1
V gene: TRBV29-1
CDR3 protein: CSVDGAGPGTEAFF

clone size: NA
J gene: TRBJ1-6
V gene: TRBV2
CDR3 protein: CASGSSLSSYNSPLHF

clone size: NA
J gene: TRBJ2-7
V gene: TRBV9
CDR3 protein: CASSDGTSGSYEQYF

clone size: NA
J gene: TRBJ2-5
V gene: TRBV6-5
CDR3 protein: CASGGETQYF

clone size: NA
J gene: TRBJ2-3
V gene: TRBV9
CDR3 protein: CASSDGRAVVDTQYF

clone size: NA
J gene: TRBJ2-7
V gene: TRBV4-2
CDR3 protein: CASSQGTSGGYEQYF

clone size: NA
J gene: TRBJ2-1
V gene: TRBV4-2
CDR3 protein: CASSQELAGANEQFF

clone size: NA
J gene: TRBJ2-7
V gene: TRBV28
CDR3 protein: CATQLRESYEQYF

clone size: NA
J gene: TRBJ1-4
V gene: TRBV2
CDR3 protein: CASSEMGKTNEKLFF

clone size: NA
J gene: TRBJ2-3
V gene: TRBV4-2
CDR3 protein: CASSQDSGGADTQYF

clone size: NA
J gene: TRBJ1-4
V gene: TRBV7-9
CDR3 protein: CASKSGQGNEKLFF

clone size: NA
J gene: TRBJ2-2
V gene: TRBV4-3
CDR3 protein: CASSLLASNTGELFF

clone size: NA
J gene: TRBJ2-5
V gene: TRBV7-7
CDR3 protein: CASSLWEAESTQYF

clone size: NA
J gene: TRBJ2-7
V gene: TRBV7-2
CDR3 protein: CASSFPGTTYEQYF

clone size: NA
J gene: TRBJ2-7
V gene: TRBV6-5
CDR3 protein: CASSYKDSSSYEQYF

clone size: NA
J gene: TRBJ2-2
V gene: TRBV4-3
CDR3 protein: CASSQKRPGELFF

clone size: NA
J gene: TRBJ2-7
V gene: TRBV7-3
CDR3 protein: CASSSGQFHEQYF

clone size: NA
J gene: TRBJ2-7
V gene: TRBV28
CDR3 protein: CASSTTAGNYEQYF

clone size: NA
J gene: TRBJ2-5
V gene: TRBV19
CDR3 protein: CASSPFGDVQETQYF

clone size: NA
J gene: TRBJ1-1
V gene: TRBV4-1
CDR3 protein: CASSQELGASEAFF

clone size: NA
J gene: TRBJ2-7
V gene: TRBV4-1
CDR3 protein: CASSPSYRAPVGGPYEQYF

clone size: NA
J gene: TRBJ2-1
V gene: TRBV28
CDR3 protein: CASSWRDSFDEQFF

clone size: NA
J gene: TRBJ1-2
V gene: TRBV9
CDR3 protein: CASSVGGQGDNGYTF

clone size: NA
J gene: TRBJ1-1
V gene: TRBV27
CDR3 protein: CASSFGDRINTEAFF

clone size: NA
J gene: TRBJ2-1
V gene: TRBV5-6
CDR3 protein: CASSPGESYNEQFF